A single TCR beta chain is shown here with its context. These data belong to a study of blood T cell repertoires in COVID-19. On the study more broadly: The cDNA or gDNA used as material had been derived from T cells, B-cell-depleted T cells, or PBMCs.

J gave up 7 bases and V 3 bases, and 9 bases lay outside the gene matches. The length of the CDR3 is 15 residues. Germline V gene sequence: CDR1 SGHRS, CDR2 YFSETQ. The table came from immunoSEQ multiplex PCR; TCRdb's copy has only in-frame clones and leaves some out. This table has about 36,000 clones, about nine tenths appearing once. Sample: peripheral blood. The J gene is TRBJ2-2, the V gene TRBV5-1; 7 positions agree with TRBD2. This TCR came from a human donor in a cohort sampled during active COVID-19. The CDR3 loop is CASSYSTSADGELFF. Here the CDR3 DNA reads TGCGCCAGCAGCTATTCAACTAGCGCGGACGGGGAGCTGTTTTTT.